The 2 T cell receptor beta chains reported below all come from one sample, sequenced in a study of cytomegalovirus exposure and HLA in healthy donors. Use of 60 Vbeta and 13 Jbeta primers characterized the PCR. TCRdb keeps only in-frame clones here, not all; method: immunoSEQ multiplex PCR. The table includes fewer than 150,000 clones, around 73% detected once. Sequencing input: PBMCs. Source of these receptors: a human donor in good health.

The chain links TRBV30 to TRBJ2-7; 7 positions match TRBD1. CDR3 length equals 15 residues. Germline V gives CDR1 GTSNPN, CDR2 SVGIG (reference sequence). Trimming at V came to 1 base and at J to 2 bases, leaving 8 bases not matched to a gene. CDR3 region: CAWSETGTVAYEQYF. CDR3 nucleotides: TGTGCCTGGAGTGAGACCGGGACAGTGGCCTACGAGCAGTACTTC.

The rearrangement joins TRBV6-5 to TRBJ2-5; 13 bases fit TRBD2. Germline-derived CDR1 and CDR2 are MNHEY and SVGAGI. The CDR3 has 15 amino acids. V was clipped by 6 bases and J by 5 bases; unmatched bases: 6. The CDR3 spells CASRGGLAGVETQYF. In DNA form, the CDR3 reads TGTGCCAGCAGGGGTGGACTAGCGGGAGTTGAGACCCAGTACTTC.